The 32 T cell receptor beta chains presented below share a single source sample, sequenced in a study of PD-L1 blockade in urothelial cancer (dated by TCRdb to the late 2010s). The time point tag for this specimen amounts to: pretreatment peripheral blood. Preparation of the library involved the immunoSEQ multiplex PCR assay. TCRdb's version of the immuneACCESS table is confined to in-frame rearrangements and falls short of the full clone set. An unresolved V gene accounts for under half of the shortfall where checked; the remainder is of unknown origin. The sample table contains about 86,000 clones; only one count was recorded for 85% to 90% of them. The top ten constitute over 13% of the sample. The sequencing here drew on PBMCs, taken around atezolizumab (anti-PD-L1) treatment. The receptors originated from a man aged 55 to 70 with urothelial cancer.

In this sample, this clone turned up a few times. This chain links TRBV19 with TRBJ2-7; 8 nucleotides match TRBD2. Unmatched junction bases numbered 3, after V lost 3 bases and J lost 2 bases. The CDR3 consists of 14 residues. Germline CDR1 and CDR2: LNHDA and SQIVND (reference sequence). This chain's CDR3 is CASSITSGTYEQYF. The CDR3, as DNA: TGTGCCAGTAGTATCACTAGCGGCACCTACGAGCAGTACTTC.

J is TRBJ1-2 and V is TRBV18, with D perhaps TRBD1 (5 bases). Germline V gene lookup returns CDR1 KGHSH and CDR2 LQKENI. Trimming stripped 5 bases from V and 2 bases from J, with 15 bases between. This CDR3 has 15 amino acids. The CDR3 sequence: CASSEDSRANYGYTF. The CDR3 DNA reads TGTGCCAGCTCAGAAGATTCCAGGGCGAACTATGGCTACACCTTC. The whole variable domain, remainder taken from reference TRBV18 and TRBJ1-2, is NAGVMQNPRHLVRRRGQEARLRCSPMKGHSHVYWYRQLPEEGLKFMVYLQKENIIDESGMPKERFSAEFPKEGPSILRIQQVVRGDSAAYFCASSEDSRANYGYTFGSGTRLTVV.

The J gene is TRBJ1-5, the V gene TRBV6-4; 8 nucleotides line up with TRBD1. Germline trimming cut 6 bases from V and 7 bases from J; bases unmatched to any gene: 5. Germline CDR1 reads MRHNA; CDR2 reads SNTAGT. The CDR3 is 13 residues long. The CDR3: CASSQGAEQPQHF. The CDR3 DNA reads as TGTGCCAGCAGCCAGGGGGCTGAACAGCCCCAGCATTTT.

This clone turned up a few times. V is TRBV11-3 and J is TRBJ1-1, with D tentatively TRBD1 (6 bases). CDR3 length: 16 residues. V shed 1 base and J shed 4 bases, with 16 bases lying between them. Germline CDR1 is SGHNT and CDR2 is YENEEA. Written as DNA, the CDR3 is TGTGCCAGCAGCTTAGGGCAGGGGACGGGGAGCACTGAAGCTTTCTTT. As protein: CASSLGQGTGSTEAFF.

The V gene is TRBV5-4, the J gene TRBJ1-1, with D possibly matching TRBD1 (6 bases). From germline, CDR1 is SGHNT and CDR2 YYREEE (reference sequence). The CDR3 has 15 amino acids. Trimming took 4 bases from V and 0 from J, leaving 13 bases between them. The CDR3 bases are TGTGCCAGCAGCATACAGGGAACGGTGAACACTGAAGCTTTCTTT. It codes for CASSIQGTVNTEAFF.

The table lists this clone with a count of one. The chain has TRBV2 and TRBJ1-1; D remains ambiguous. The CDR3 contains 12 residues. From germline, CDR1 is SNHLY and CDR2 FYNNEI. V lost 3 bases and J 5 bases, leaving 7 bases between the germline ends. The CDR3 spells CASSETLTEAFF. CDR3 in DNA: TGTGCCAGCAGTGAGACACTTACTGAAGCTTTCTTT. The variable domain in full, with the rest retrieved from reference TRBV2 and TRBJ1-1, is EPEVTQTPSHQVTQMGQEVILRCVPISNHLYFYWYRQILGQKVEFLVSFYNNEISEKSEIFDDQFSVERPDGSNFTLKIRSTKLEDSAMYFCASSETLTEAFFGQGTRLTVV.

This sequence joins TRBV6-1 and TRBJ1-5; unclear D gene. The CDR3 has 16 residues. Germline CDR1 reads MNHNS; CDR2 reads SASEGT. V lost 4 bases and J 5 bases, leaving 18 bases between the germline ends. CDR3 nucleotide sequence: TGTGCCAGCAGTGGGTCAATAGCAATGGGTGATCAGCCCCAGCATTTT. Amino acids: CASSGSIAMGDQPQHF.

This clone was found a few times. V usage is TRBV9 and J usage is TRBJ1-6; D might be TRBD1 (5 bases). The CDR3 sequence is 15 residues long. The germline V and J ends were trimmed by 2 bases and 7 bases, with 13 bases remaining between them. In germline, CDR1 is SGDLS, CDR2 YYNGEE. The CDR3 loop reads CASSVAGVGNSPLHF. The DNA for the CDR3 is TGTGCCAGCAGCGTGGCGGGGGTGGGGAATTCACCCCTCCACTTT.

The DNA for the CDR3 is TGTGCCAGCGGGCCAGAGGGCTACAATGAGCAGTTCTTC. Amino acids: CASGPEGYNEQFF. This chain joins TRBV6-5 and TRBJ2-1, with D possibly being TRBD2 (5 bases). From germline, CDR1 is MNHEY and CDR2 SVGAGI. Trimming cost V 8 bases and J 3 bases, with 11 bases left between them. The CDR3 covers 13 residues.

The rearrangement links TRBV5-6 to TRBJ2-1; 9 positions match TRBD2. The J segment lost 7 bases and the V segment lost 4 bases, leaving 6 bases of the junction unmatched. The CDR3 spans 14 residues. The germline gives CDR1 SGHDT, CDR2 YYEEEE. CDR3 bases: TGTGCCAGCAGCGTTCTAGCGGGGAGTAATGAGCAGTTCTTC. It specifies CASSVLAGSNEQFF. Full variable domain (rest looked up from reference TRBV5-6 and TRBJ2-1): DAGVTQSPTHLIKTRGQQVTLRCSPKSGHDTVSWYQQALGQGPQFIFQYYEEEERQRGNFPDRFSGHQFPNYSSELNVNALLLGDSALYLCASSVLAGSNEQFFGPGTRLTVL.

This chain joins TRBV7-2 and TRBJ2-7; the D gene is possibly TRBD1 (6 bases). Trimming removed 5 bases at V and 3 bases at J, with 11 bases between. CDR3 length equals 13 residues. Germline CDR1 and CDR2: SGHTA and FQGNSA. The CDR3 DNA follows: TGTGCCAGCAGCCTCGACAGGAACTACGAGCAGTACTTC. Protein: CASSLDRNYEQYF.

The V gene is TRBV5-3, the J gene TRBJ1-5; weak D call: TRBD1 (5 bases). TRBV5-3 is designated an ORF whose function remains uncertain. Trimming left V 7 bases short and J 5 bases short, with 19 bases between. The CDR3 runs 15 residues. CDR3 amino acids: CARDPYGHPDQPQHF. DNA of the CDR3: TGTGCCAGAGACCCTTACGGACATCCGGATCAGCCCCAGCATTTT.

J is TRBJ1-2 and V is TRBV5-5; the match to TRBD1 covers 8 bases. This CDR3 region has 13 residues. V lost 2 bases and J lost 3; bases outside the gene matches: 0. Germline V gene sequence: CDR1 SGHKS, CDR2 YYEKEE (reference sequence). In DNA, the CDR3 is TGTGCCAGCAGCTTACAGGGGGACTATGGCTACACCTTC. Its translation is CASSLQGDYGYTF.

The rearrangement uses TRBV30 and TRBJ2-7; 10 nucleotides match TRBD1. The CDR3 has 14 amino acids. Germline trimming cut 2 bases from V and 3 bases from J; bases unmatched to any gene: 4. Germline CDR1 reads GTSNPN; CDR2 reads SVGIG (reference sequence). The CDR3 protein is CAWSRDRGDYEQYF. As DNA, the CDR3 is TGTGCCTGGAGTAGGGACAGGGGTGACTACGAGCAGTACTTC.

This rearrangement joins TRBV6-5 to TRBJ1-6, with 9 bases matching TRBD1. J was trimmed by 7 bases and V by 7 bases; bases with no gene match: 5. Germline V gene sequence: CDR1 MNHEY, CDR2 SVGAGI. CDR3 length: 14 residues. CDR3 bases: TGTGCCAGCAAATGGGACAGGGCAAATTCACCCCTCCACTTT. Protein: CASKWDRANSPLHF.

This sequence joins TRBV6-5 and TRBJ1-2; TRBD1 matches at 8 bases. The trim removed 8 bases at V and 8 bases at J, leaving 13 bases unmatched. There are 14 residues in the CDR3. Per the germline V gene, CDR1 is MNHEY and CDR2 is SVGAGI. The CDR3 protein is CASRTGQVVWGYTF. In DNA form, the CDR3 reads TGTGCCAGCCGAACGGGACAGGTGGTATGGGGCTACACCTTC.

The chain uses TRBV6-1 and TRBJ1-5; D is perhaps TRBD1 (6 bases). The V gene lost 2 bases and the J gene lost 5 bases, with 13 bases spanning the gap. Germline CDR1 and CDR2: MNHNS and SASEGT. The CDR3 contains 15 residues. As DNA, the CDR3 is TGTGCCAGCAGTGAACTGGGGGCGCGGGATCAGCCCCAGCATTTT. This codes for CASSELGARDQPQHF.

V gene TRBV7-2 combines with J gene TRBJ1-6; 10 bases line up with TRBD1. Per the germline V gene, CDR1 is SGHTA and CDR2 is FQGNSA. There are 16 residues in the CDR3. Unmatched junction bases numbered 16, after V lost 8 bases and J lost 12 bases. CDR3 region: CASGGLGQGRNKPLHF. Here the CDR3 DNA reads TGTGCCAGCGGGGGGTTGGGACAGGGGAGAAATAAACCCCTCCACTTT.

This clone was picked up a small number of times. The rearrangement joins TRBV18 to TRBJ1-6; D not resolved. The V gene's germline CDR1 is KGHSH and CDR2 LQKENI. The CDR3 loop spans 14 amino acids. The V end lost 2 bases, the J end lost 6 bases, and 8 bases lay between the germline ends. The CDR3 loop reads CASSPDTANSPLHF. The CDR3 DNA sequence: TGTGCCAGCTCACCAGACACAGCTAATTCACCCCTCCACTTT.

The chain uses TRBV5-1 and TRBJ1-1, with a weak D call TRBD1 (5 bases). This CDR3 region has 13 residues. Per the germline V gene, CDR1 is SGHRS and CDR2 is YFSETQ. With 1 base removed from V and 3 bases from J, the gap between germline ends came to 7 bases. The CDR3, as DNA: TGCGCCAGCAGCTTGTGGGGGGACACTGAAGCTTTCTTT. Its translation: CASSLWGDTEAFF.

The chain uses TRBV28 and TRBJ2-7; 7 positions match TRBD2. This CDR3 has 13 residues. The V and J ends lost 8 bases and 1 base, in that order; junction bases with no gene match: 5. From germline, CDR1 is MDHEN and CDR2 SYDVKM. CDR3 amino acids: CASWAGVSYEQYF. Written as DNA, the CDR3 is TGTGCCAGCTGGGCGGGGGTATCCTACGAGCAGTACTTC.

The chain couples TRBV5-5 to TRBJ2-7; D gene ambiguous. V was pared by 4 bases and J by 0 bases, with 8 bases between. CDR3 length equals 13 residues. The germline CDR1 and CDR2 sequences are SGHKS and YYEKEE (reference sequence). The CDR3 protein is CASSPYVSYEQYF. The CDR3 DNA is TGTGCCAGCAGCCCCTACGTCTCCTACGAGCAGTACTTC.

This clone was seen just once. The chain employs TRBV11-2 and TRBJ2-2; TRBD2 aligns across 7 bases. This CDR3 comprises 15 residues. Germline V gene data show CDR1 as SGHAT and CDR2 as FQNNGV. Trimming removed 1 base from V and 4 bases from J; junction bases left unmatched: 3. CDR3 residues: CASSLGGGPTGELFF. In DNA, the CDR3 is TGTGCCAGCAGCTTAGGGGGGGGACCCACCGGGGAGCTGTTTTTT.

This clone has just one count. V usage is TRBV2 and J usage is TRBJ1-2; 7 bases fit TRBD1. The trim removed 7 bases at V and 8 bases at J, leaving 10 bases unmatched. This CDR3 region has 13 residues. Germline CDR1 is SNHLY and CDR2 is FYNNEI. Written as DNA, the CDR3 is TGTGCCAGCACTTCAGGGGGGCCTGGAGGCTACACCTTC. It yields the protein CASTSGGPGGYTF.

The chain combines TRBV2 with TRBJ2-7; TRBD2 matches 9 bases. CDR3 size: 16 residues. In germline, CDR1 is SNHLY, CDR2 FYNNEI. V was pared by 3 bases and J by 0 bases, with 6 bases of the junction left unmatched. The CDR3 here is CASSERGGPSSYEQYF. CDR3 bases: TGTGCCAGCAGTGAGCGGGGGGGCCCGAGCTCCTACGAGCAGTACTTC.

This clone appeared a few times. The V and J genes are TRBV6-1 and TRBJ1-2, with TRBD1 matching 7 bases. V dropped 6 bases and J dropped 8; count of bases not matched to a gene: 6. Per germline, CDR1 MNHNS and CDR2 SASEGT. The CDR3 extends over 12 amino acids. CDR3 loop: CASRRTGTGYTF. CDR3 in DNA: TGTGCCAGCAGACGGACAGGAACCGGCTACACCTTC.

This chain links TRBV7-3 with TRBJ1-1, with D maybe TRBD1 (5 bases). CDR1 and CDR2 (germline): SGHTA, FQGTGA. V was trimmed by 8 bases and J by 2 bases, leaving 12 bases between them. The length of the CDR3 is 13 residues. The CDR3 bases are TGTGCCAGCGGTCTGGGGCGAAACACTGAAGCTTTCTTT. Residues: CASGLGRNTEAFF.

This sequence joins TRBV28 and TRBJ1-5; 12 nucleotides align to TRBD1. There are 15 residues in the CDR3. The germline gives CDR1 MDHEN, CDR2 SYDVKM. Unmatched junction bases numbered 5, after V lost 6 bases and J lost 5 bases. CDR3 in DNA: TGTGCCAGCAGCCCCGGGACAGGGGGCTATCAGCCCCAGCATTTT. Translated, it gives CASSPGTGGYQPQHF.

The sample holds one count of this clone. The V and J genes are TRBV18 and TRBJ2-2; weak D call: TRBD1 (6 bases). Deletions cut 0 bases from V and 3 bases from J, with 11 bases between. The germline CDR1 and CDR2 sequences are KGHSH and LQKENI. The CDR3 is 16 amino acids. CDR3 amino acids: CASSPPQGHDTGELFF. The CDR3 DNA reads TGTGCCAGCTCACCACCTCAGGGGCATGACACCGGGGAGCTGTTTTTT.

This clone was seen only a few times. The chain links TRBV7-2 to TRBJ2-3, with 11 nucleotides matching TRBD2. The CDR3 spans 15 residues. The junction had 5 bases not matched to a gene; V was cut back by 5 bases and J by 4 bases. Germline assignment: CDR1 SGHTA and CDR2 FQGNSA. The CDR3: CASSLSGGVADTQYF. The CDR3 nucleotides are TGTGCCAGCAGCCTTAGCGGGGGGGTGGCAGATACGCAGTATTTT. The variable domain in full, with the rest retrieved from reference TRBV7-2 and TRBJ2-3, is GAGVSQSPSNKVTEKGKDVELRCDPISGHTALYWYRQSLGQGLEFLIYFQGNSAPDKSGLPSDRFSAERTGGSVSTLTIQRTQQEDSAVYLCASSLSGGVADTQYFGPGTRLTVL.

The chain couples TRBV7-9 to TRBJ2-7; D may be TRBD1 (5 bases). The germline gives CDR1 SEHNR, CDR2 FQNEAQ (reference sequence). Trimming stripped 5 bases from V and 2 bases from J, with 28 bases between. The CDR3 has 19 residues. This CDR3 reads CASSPKSGAKGPTPYEQYF. Here the CDR3 DNA reads TGTGCCAGCAGCCCCAAGTCTGGGGCCAAGGGGCCAACCCCCTACGAGCAGTACTTC. The complete variable domain, with remaining parts taken from reference TRBV7-9 and TRBJ2-7, reads DTGVSQNPRHKITKRGQNVTFRCDPISEHNRLYWYRQTLGQGPEFLTYFQNEAQLEKSRLLSDRFSAERPKGSFSTLEIQRTEQGDSAMYLCASSPKSGAKGPTPYEQYFGPGTRLTVT.

This clone has just one count. This chain uses TRBV7-3 with TRBJ2-5; maybe TRBD2 (7 bases). With 1 base removed from V and 3 bases from J, the gap between germline ends came to 12 bases. Per the germline V gene, CDR1 is SGHTA and CDR2 is FQGTGA. The CDR3 loop spans 15 amino acids. The CDR3 protein is CASSLMEGGKETQYF. The CDR3, as DNA: TGTGCCAGCAGCTTAATGGAGGGGGGGAAAGAGACCCAGTACTTC.